This T cell receptor beta chain was found in a study of T and B cells in COVID-19 patients. About the research overall: Of about 19 active-infection patients, over 9 were critically ill with mechanical ventilation or extracorporeal membrane oxygenation.

The CDR3 has 13 residues. Trimming took 5 bases from V and 4 from J, leaving 12 bases between them. CDR1 is SGHTA and CDR2 is FQGNSA in the germline V gene. From blood, about 240-500 ng of genomic DNA served as TRB template. As concerns this clonotype: Its antigen is undetermined.

Multiplex PCR with BIOMED2 TRB-A/B primer pools amplified TRB rearrangements. A single record per CDR3 protein comes from TCRdb applying MiXCR to the multiplex PCR reads. Of 7,000 or so distinct CDR3 sequences listed, 20% to 30% are singletons. Study observations and caveats: Highly clonal in active COVID-19, TRB repertoires exceeded healthy-donor diversity and richness at recovery.

Sequenced input: blood. The clonotype originates from a human donor with active COVID-19. The J gene is TRBJ2-7, the V gene TRBV7-2; a weak D match, TRBD2 (5 bases). The CDR3 DNA reads TGTGCCAGCAGCCCGAGGGTAGGGTACGAGCAGTACTTC. It translates to CASSPRVGYEQYF.